This TCR beta chain was captured by sequencing in a study of cytomegalovirus exposure and HLA in healthy donors. Study-wide results and limits: The availability of immune exposure information extended only to CMV serostatus.

V dropped 1 base and J dropped 7 bases, with 16 bases sitting between them. CDR3 length equals 14 residues. CDR1 is GTSNPN, CDR2 SVGIG, per germline (reference sequence). Both 60 Vbeta primers and 13 Jbeta primers went into the PCR. Sequencing was performed with immunoSEQ multiplex PCR; in TCRdb, only in-frame clones are kept and a portion is missing. The sample holds a few hundred thousand clones, about four fifths seen once. Regarding this clone: Antigen specificity is unknown.

This TCR was recovered from a woman in her forties or fifties in good health and CMV-seropositive. The V call is TRBV30, the J call TRBJ1-2; tentatively, D is TRBD1 (6 bases). The sequenced sample was PBMCs. CDR3 DNA sequence: TGTGCCTGGAGTGGCCGAGGGCGAGGGGGTGGCTACACCTTC. This translates into CAWSGRGRGGGYTF.